Listed below are T cell receptor beta chains from one sample, sequenced in a study of T cells in Graves' hyperthyroidism and ophthalmopathy. MiXCR, run by TCRdb on the multiplex PCR reads, gives a single entry per CDR3 protein. Of around 420,000 distinct CDR3 sequences listed, roughly 15% are singletons. The sequencing sample was made of blood. The receptor source for this set is a woman aged 18 to 35 with Graves' hyperthyroidism. Each CDR3 is given with its conserved first and last residue. Each record gives: D gene, J gene, V gene, clone size, CDR3 DNA, CDR3 protein. The D gene is left open where the match is weak. A clone size is listed for some rows: how often the clone was seen (once, few, many), or a class if it is expanded.

>.|TRBJ2-7|TRBV28|many
TGTGCCAGCCGCCAAGGGTTCATCTACGAGCAGTACTTC
CASRQGFIYEQYF
>.|TRBJ2-2|TRBV30|many
TGTGCCTGGAGTTTCATGGTAGGGGGAGGCACCGGGGAGCTGTTTTTT
CAWSFMVGGGTGELFF
>.|TRBJ2-1|TRBV11-2|many
TGTGCCAGCAAAGGGGGGAGGGCCCGTGAGCAGTTCTTC
CASKGGRAREQFF
>.|TRBJ2-7|TRBV4-3|few
TGCGCACATACCTGGGGGGGCCGGGATGTGTTTCACGAGCAGTACTTC
CAHTWGGRDVFHEQYF
>.|TRBJ2-1|TRBV10-3|few
TGTGCCATCACCGGGGTGGCGGGAACCTACAATGAGCAGTTCTTC
CAITGVAGTYNEQFF
>.|TRBJ2-1|TRBV3-2|few
TGTGCCAGCAGCCAATCGACCGGCCTAGGTGAGCAGTTCTTC
CASSQSTGLGEQFF
>.|TRBJ1-1|TRBV18|.
TGTGCCAGCTCACCAAGGGGATCCAATCCTGAAGCTTTCTTT
CASSPRGSNPEAFF
>.|TRBJ1-1|TRBV14|.
TGTGCCAGCAGCCAAGAACCCAAGGCCAAGACACGTAGGATGAACACTGAAGCTTTCTTT
CASSQEPKAKTRRMNTEAFF
>TRBD2|TRBJ2-3|TRBV10-3|.
TGTGCCATCGCTAGCGGGAGGATCACAGATACGCAGTATTTT
CAIASGRITDTQYF
>TRBD2|TRBJ2-1|TRBV28|many
TGTGCCAGCATCGCCCGCCGACTGACTAGCGGTAATGAGCAGTTCTTC
CASIARRLTSGNEQFF
>TRBD2|TRBJ2-1|TRBV4-1|.
TGCGCCAGCAGCCAAGACAGCGGGAGGGTCATTGAGCAGTTCTTC
CASSQDSGRVIEQFF
>TRBD1|TRBJ1-1|TRBV7-6|many
TGTGCCAGCAGCGCCCCAGGGGGCATGAACACTGAAGCTTTCTTT
CASSAPGGMNTEAFF
>TRBD2|TRBJ2-7|TRBV9|few
TGTGCCAGCAGCGTCGAGGCTAGCGGCCCCTACGAGCAGTACTTC
CASSVEASGPYEQYF
>TRBD1|TRBJ2-2|TRBV12-3/TRBV12-4|many
TGTGCCAGCAGAAGGGACCTGACAGGGGCGAACACCGGGGAGCTGTTTTTT
CASRRDLTGANTGELFF
>TRBD2|TRBJ2-3|TRBV28|many
TGTGCCAGCAGTTCCGGGACTAGCGGGTTCACAGATACGCAGTATTTT
CASSSGTSGFTDTQYF
>.|TRBJ1-1|TRBV28|many
TGTGCCAGCGCAAGGGCGGGGAGCGACAGTCACACTGAAGCTTTCTTT
CASARAGSDSHTEAFF
>.|TRBJ2-5|TRBV9|many
TGTGCCAGCAGCGGATCGATTTCGGGACAAGAGACCCAGTACTTC
CASSGSISGQETQYF
>.|TRBJ1-4|TRBV5-1|few
TGCGCCAGCAGCTTACAGGGAACTAATGAAAAACTGTTTTTT
CASSLQGTNEKLFF
>.|TRBJ1-2|TRBV20-1|many
TGCAGTGCTCCCCAAAACTATGGCTACACCTTC
CSAPQNYGYTF
>.|TRBJ2-1|TRBV7-2|many
TGTGCCAGCAGCTTTTACGTGGAGGTTCCATACAATGAGCAGTTCTTC
CASSFYVEVPYNEQFF
>.|TRBJ2-1|TRBV11-2|many
TGTGCCAGCAGCTTAGATAGAGTTGTGAATGAGCAGTTCTTC
CASSLDRVVNEQFF
>TRBD2|TRBJ2-5|TRBV27|many
TGTGCCAGCAGTCAAGCGGGGGGCTTCCAAGAGACCCAGTACTTC
CASSQAGGFQETQYF
>TRBD1|TRBJ2-7|TRBV6-9|few
TGTGCCAGCAGTTCGACAGGGGGCGTAGGTCTCTCCTACGAGCAGTACTTC
CASSSTGGVGLSYEQYF
>.|TRBJ1-1|TRBV12-3/TRBV12-4|many
TGTGCCAGCAGTTTAGGGCAGATTGAAGCTTTCTTT
CASSLGQIEAFF
>.|TRBJ1-5|TRBV28|many
TGTGCCAGCAGTAGCCTTGCCGGGACCGGGGGCAATCAGCCCCAGCATTTT
CASSSLAGTGGNQPQHF
>TRBD1|TRBJ1-2|TRBV3-1|many
TGTGCCAGCAGCCGGACAGGGGGCGACTATGGCTACACCTTC
CASSRTGGDYGYTF
>TRBD1|TRBJ1-6|TRBV30|many
TGTGCCTGGAGTGGGACAGGGGAGAATTCACCCCTCCACTTT
CAWSGTGENSPLHF
>TRBD2|TRBJ2-5|TRBV7-2|many
TGTGCCAGCAGCTCCCGACTAGCGGGAGCCTCCCAAGAGACCCAGTACTTC
CASSSRLAGASQETQYF
>.|TRBJ2-7|TRBV20-1|few
TGCAGTGCTAGCCTTGGTACTTTAGACGAGCAGTACTTC
CSASLGTLDEQYF
>.|TRBJ2-2|TRBV20-1|many
TGCAGTGCTAGAGTTCCGGATACCGGGGAGCTGTTTTTT
CSARVPDTGELFF
>TRBD1|TRBJ1-2|TRBV30|many
TGTGCCTGGAGTGCAGACAGGGGCGACTATGGCTACACCTTC
CAWSADRGDYGYTF